The clone carrying this TCR beta chain was observed a handful of times. Its antigen is unknown. V was trimmed by 6 bases and J by 2 bases, leaving 13 bases between them. This CDR3 has 14 amino acids. Germline-derived CDR1 and CDR2 are MNHNS and SASEGT. The sample belongs to a study of T-cell reconstitution after alpha-beta-depleted transplantation in children. A TCRbeta library incorporating unique molecular identifiers was prepared. TCRdb used MiXCR to reprocess the PCR reads, holding one entry per CDR3 protein. The table has approximately 230,000 distinct CDR3 sequences, about 24% seen once. Findings of the study overall: T-cell counts and diversity were attributed mostly to newly produced T cells one year after transplant. Some patients showed high day-60 TCRbeta diversity, which derived from surviving recipient T cells and thymic progenitors.

The specimen comprised PBMCs, mostly from graft donor cells, sampled 360 days after TCRalphabeta/CD19-depleted stem cell transplant. The chain has TRBV6-1 and TRBJ2-5; D not certain. This TCR derives from a female patient younger than 10 who had a stem cell transplant for congenital amegakaryocytic thrombocytopenia, so the T cells may come from the graft donor. CDR3 sequence reads: CASRASREQETQYF. Here the CDR3 DNA reads TGTGCCAGCAGAGCGAGCCGAGAACAAGAGACCCAGTACTTC.